One and the same sample provided the 22 T cell receptor beta chains below, sequenced in a study of Graves' ophthalmopathy and Graves' hyperthyroidism. Amplified TCR beta CDR3 regions were obtained using RNA transcripts as template. Investigators did first-round RT-PCR with HTBI primers, then second-round multiplex PCR. MiXCR, applied by TCRdb to the multiplex PCR reads, yields one record per CDR3 protein. Of 260,000 or so distinct CDR3 sequences listed, about 47% were seen once; the top ten hold more than 45%. Material for sequencing was peripheral blood. Every receptor here comes from an adult man with Graves' ophthalmopathy.

The chain combines TRBV19 with TRBJ1-5, with no clear D. The germline V gene encodes CDR1 LNHDA and CDR2 SQIVND (reference sequence). This CDR3 has 13 residues. Trimming shortened V by 1 base and J by 5 bases, and 6 bases separated the two germline ends. The CDR3 is CASSIGLDQPQHF. DNA of the CDR3: TGTGCCAGTAGTATAGGGCTCGATCAGCCCCAGCATTTT.

This clonotype was picked up a small number of times. The chain joins TRBV12-3 or TRBV12-4 to TRBJ2-7, with unresolved D. Trimming stripped 5 bases from V and 6 bases from J, with 14 bases between. The CDR3 length is 13 residues. The CDR3 is CASSPTFPAEQYF. In DNA, the CDR3 is TGTGCCAGCAGTCCCACGTTCCCGGCCGAGCAGTACTTC.

This clonotype was found many times. The chain links TRBV7-9 to TRBJ2-6, with TRBD1 identical over 10 bases. The CDR3 is 17 residues long. The germline V gene has CDR1 SEHNR and CDR2 FQNEAQ (reference sequence). V lost 4 bases, J lost 3 bases, and 6 bases stayed unmatched. The CDR3 here is CASSSRQGAYGANVLTF. The CDR3 DNA reads TGTGCCAGCAGCTCGAGACAGGGGGCTTATGGGGCCAACGTCCTGACTTTC. The whole variable domain, remainder taken from reference TRBV7-9 and TRBJ2-6, is DTGVSQNPRHKITKRGQNVTFRCDPISEHNRLYWYRQTLGQGPEFLTYFQNEAQLEKSRLLSDRFSAERPKGSFSTLEIQRTEQGDSAMYLCASSSRQGAYGANVLTFGAGSRLTVL.

The chain is built from TRBV7-9 and TRBJ2-7, with TRBD1 matching 9 bases. This CDR3 comprises 16 residues. V was clipped by 5 bases and J by 6 bases; unmatched bases: 14. Germline V gives CDR1 SEHNR, CDR2 FQNEAQ (reference sequence). The CDR3 coding sequence is TGTGCCAGCAGCGGGCCGGGACAGGGATTTAGAGGCGAGCAGTACTTC. Translating gives CASSGPGQGFRGEQYF.

The V call is TRBV7-9, the J call TRBJ1-6; tentative D call: TRBD1 (6 bases). Germline assignment: CDR1 SEHNR and CDR2 FQNEAQ (reference sequence). This CDR3 has 12 residues. V lost 1 base and J 14 bases, leaving 9 bases between the germline ends. Here the CDR3 reads CASSLEQGSLHF. The CDR3 DNA is TGTGCCAGCAGCTTAGAACAGGGTTCCCTCCACTTT.

The chain is built from TRBV6-5 and TRBJ2-7; D may correspond to TRBD1 or TRBD2 (7 bases each). Germline V gene data show CDR1 as MNHEY and CDR2 as SVGAGI. V was pared by 5 bases and J by 3 bases, with 14 bases between. The CDR3 contains 14 residues. Here the CDR3 DNA reads TGTGCCAGCAGTGAAGCGGGACAGCTCTACGAGCAGTACTTC. Its translation is CASSEAGQLYEQYF.

This clonotype was observed at least ten times. The V and J genes are TRBV7-2 and TRBJ1-2; TRBD1 might be the D (5 bases). Per germline, CDR1 SGHTA and CDR2 FQGNSA. The CDR3 is made up of 14 amino acids. V lost 1 base, J lost 3 bases, and 9 bases lay in between. The CDR3 is CASSLVGGDYGYTF. The CDR3 DNA reads as TGTGCCAGCAGCTTAGTCGGAGGGGACTATGGCTACACCTTC.

V usage is TRBV9 and J usage is TRBJ1-1; D is possibly TRBD1 (5 bases). Germline V gene data show CDR1 as SGDLS and CDR2 as YYNGEE. The CDR3 is 17 residues long. Trimming left V 4 bases short and J 0 bases short, with 19 bases between. In nucleotides, the CDR3 is TGTGCCAGCAGCCCGCCGGGACGTTTGGTTCTGAACACTGAAGCTTTCTTT. Residues: CASSPPGRLVLNTEAFF.

This clonotype was seen more than once but under ten times. The V gene is TRBV4-1, the J gene TRBJ2-7; 10 nucleotides match TRBD2. Germline CDR1 MGHRA, CDR2 YSYEKL. The CDR3 spans 18 residues. The J segment lost 1 base and the V segment lost 1 base, leaving 10 bases of the junction unmatched. The CDR3 coding sequence is TGCGCCAGCAGCCAAGGGCACACTAGCGGGGCGAATTCCTACGAGCAGTACTTC. The encoded protein is CASSQGHTSGANSYEQYF.

This clonotype has a handful of counts. Written as DNA, the CDR3 is TGTGCCAGCAGTTTTGACGGGAGGCCCCCCTACGAGCAGTACTTC. Protein sequence: CASSFDGRPPYEQYF. This chain uses TRBV12-3 or TRBV12-4 with TRBJ2-7; 7 positions match TRBD2. The V and J ends lost 3 bases and 2 bases, in that order; junction bases with no gene match: 7. This CDR3 contains 15 residues.

The V call is TRBV20-1, the J call TRBJ2-7, with D perhaps TRBD2 (6 bases). CDR1 is DFQATT, CDR2 SNEGSKA, per germline (reference sequence). V was clipped by 7 bases and J by 2 bases, with 18 bases between them. The length of the CDR3 is 14 residues. As DNA, the CDR3 is TGCAGTGTAAAAGCCGGGGGTCAAACCTACGAGCAGTACTTC. Translation: CSVKAGGQTYEQYF.

In this sample, this clonotype turned up a few times. The V gene is TRBV20-1, the J gene TRBJ1-2, with 9 bases lining up with TRBD1. Germline assignment: CDR1 DFQATT and CDR2 SNEGSKA (reference sequence). The CDR3 has 15 residues. V shed 0 bases, J shed 6 bases, and the junction held 8 bases outside the gene matches. CDR3: CSAREGGTGTDGYTF. CDR3 nucleotide sequence: TGCAGTGCTAGAGAGGGGGGGACAGGGACGGATGGCTACACCTTC.

This clonotype has only a few counts. The chain employs TRBV29-1 and TRBJ2-5, with 7 bases fitting TRBD1. The CDR3 runs to 14 residues. Germline V gives CDR1 SQVTM, CDR2 ANQGSEA. V lost 4 bases, J lost 5 bases, and 10 bases stayed unmatched. The CDR3 DNA reads TGCAGCGTTGGTATAGGGGGCGCGGGTGAGACCCAGTACTTC. Translating gives CSVGIGGAGETQYF.

This rearrangement joins TRBV4-1 to TRBJ1-2; 9 nucleotides align to TRBD1. The CDR3 totals 14 residues. CDR1 MGHRA and CDR2 YSYEKL come from the germline V gene. Germline trimming cut 1 base from V and 6 bases from J; bases unmatched to any gene: 3. The CDR3 protein is CASSQAQGANGYTF. CDR3 sequence (DNA): TGCGCCAGCAGCCAAGCACAGGGGGCTAATGGCTACACCTTC.

The DNA for the CDR3 is TGTGCCAGCACAGGGGACACCGGGGAGCTGTTTTTT. Protein: CASTGDTGELFF. The chain uses TRBV2 and TRBJ2-2, with D tentatively TRBD1 (6 bases). Germline V gene data show CDR1 as SNHLY and CDR2 as FYNNEI. The CDR3 has 12 residues. V lost 7 bases to trimming and J lost 3 bases, with 6 bases between them.

This clonotype was seen many times. The V call is TRBV29-1, the J call TRBJ1-1, with D perhaps TRBD1 (5 bases). Germline V gene sequence: CDR1 SQVTM, CDR2 ANQGSEA. The CDR3 covers 14 residues. Trimming removed 1 base from V and 0 bases from J, with 9 bases in between. CDR3 region: CSVEGRGMNTEAFF. DNA of the CDR3: TGCAGCGTTGAAGGGAGGGGCATGAACACTGAAGCTTTCTTT.

V gene TRBV14 combines with J gene TRBJ2-7, with TRBD1 as a possible D gene (6 bases). Germline lookup yields CDR1 SGHDN and CDR2 FVKESK. The V gene lost 2 bases and the J gene lost 2 bases, with 16 bases spanning the gap. This CDR3 spans 16 amino acids. The CDR3 DNA follows: TGTGCCAGCAGCCAAATTGACAGGAACGGAACCTACGAGCAGTACTTC. Amino acids: CASSQIDRNGTYEQYF.

This clonotype occurred a few times. This rearrangement joins TRBV29-1 to TRBJ2-7; D gene ambiguous. Germline CDR1 and CDR2: SQVTM and ANQGSEA. The V and J ends lost 4 bases and 3 bases respectively, with 7 bases between them. The CDR3 totals 11 residues. CDR3 DNA: TGCAGCGTTGGCCTGTACTACGAGCAGTACTTC. Amino acid sequence: CSVGLYYEQYF.

The gene calls are TRBV5-1 and TRBJ1-1; 11 nucleotides match TRBD1. The CDR3 spans 16 residues. V lost 0 bases and J lost 6; bases outside the gene matches: 7. Germline V gene data show CDR1 as SGHRS and CDR2 as YFSETQ. CDR3 sequence (DNA): TGCGCCAGCAGCTTGGGGACAGGGGGCGCAGGGGCTGAAGCTTTCTTT. Translating it yields CASSLGTGGAGAEAFF. Full variable domain (missing parts from reference TRBV5-1 and TRBJ1-1): KAGVTQTPRYLIKTRGQQVTLSCSPISGHRSVSWYQQTPGQGLQFLFEYFSETQRNKGNFPGRFSGRQFSNSRSEMNVSTLELGDSALYLCASSLGTGGAGAEAFFGQGTRLTVV.

DNA for the CDR3: TGTGCCAGTAGTATTACCGGGACAGGGGGTTATAATTCACCCCTCCACTTT. It yields the protein CASSITGTGGYNSPLHF. J is TRBJ1-6 and V is TRBV19, with TRBD1 matching 11 bases. The V and J ends lost 3 bases and 4 bases, in that order; junction bases with no gene match: 5. Germline CDR1 reads LNHDA; CDR2 reads SQIVND (reference sequence). The CDR3 loop spans 17 amino acids.

The chain couples TRBV15 to TRBJ2-5; 7 bases are a match to TRBD1. CDR3 length: 17 residues. J lost 5 bases, V lost 1 base, and 13 bases had no gene match. Germline CDR1 LNHNV, CDR2 YYDKDF (reference sequence). Written as DNA, the CDR3 is TGTGCCACCAGCAGAGCGGGTGTACGAGGGGGCCTGGAGACCCAGTACTTC. As protein: CATSRAGVRGGLETQYF.

This chain links TRBV7-2 with TRBJ1-5, with TRBD1 as a possible D gene (6 bases). CDR1 is SGHTA and CDR2 is FQGNSA in the germline V gene. Deletions cut 6 bases from V and 5 bases from J, with 11 bases between. The CDR3 is 13 residues long. The CDR3 reads CASSWDNYQPQHF. CDR3 DNA sequence: TGTGCCAGCAGTTGGGACAATTATCAGCCCCAGCATTTT.